The subject of this entry is one T cell receptor beta chain. The V and J ends lost 3 bases and 11 bases respectively, with 16 bases between them. Per germline, CDR1 SQVTM and CDR2 ANQGSEA. The CDR3 consists of 12 residues. Primers used in a second PCR of roughly 6 to 12 cycles were a sample-barcoded 5' primer and a J-beta primer mix. TCRdb re-analysed the 5' RACE reads in MiXCR, keeping a single row per CDR3 protein. In the table there are 380,000 or so distinct CDR3 sequences, approximately 47% of which are singletons. The sample originates from a study of blood T cells in healthy people across ages.

Sequenced: blood. The source of this sequence is a man in his fifties or sixties in good health. This rearrangement joins TRBV29-1 to TRBJ1-2; a weak D match, TRBD1 (5 bases). CDR3 nucleotides: TGCAGCGTTGAGTCGGCAGGGTCGTCATACACCTTC. Amino acid sequence: CSVESAGSSYTF.